A single sample gave rise to the 4 T cell receptor beta chains below, sequenced in a study of shared T cell receptors in the human thymus. TCRdb's table, derived via immunoSEQ multiplex PCR, lists solely in-frame clones and lacks some. The table records about 540,000 clones, approximately 80% of them present only once. These data also formed part of another study, on human thymus T cells.

Sequencing was performed on thymocytes. All receptors derive from a boy less than two years old with a congenital heart defect.

The chain employs TRBV28 and TRBJ2-7; 8 nucleotides match TRBD1. Germline trimming cut 8 bases from V and 1 base from J; bases unmatched to any gene: 10. The length of the CDR3 is 15 residues. Germline-derived CDR1 and CDR2 are MDHEN and SYDVKM. The CDR3 nucleotides read TGTGCCAGCGGATGGACAGGGCGGGCGTCCTACGAGCAGTACTTC. Translated: CASGWTGRASYEQYF.

The chain couples TRBV28 to TRBJ1-5; unclear D gene. Looked up from germline, CDR1 is MDHEN and CDR2 is SYDVKM. The V end lost 3 bases, the J end lost 1 base, and 4 bases lay between the germline ends. This CDR3 contains 13 residues. This CDR3 reads CASSLGSNQPQHF. In DNA form, the CDR3 reads TGTGCCAGCAGTTTGGGCAGCAATCAGCCCCAGCATTTT.

This clone has just a few counts. The chain uses TRBV11-2 and TRBJ2-7; 10 bases fit TRBD2. The V gene's germline CDR1 is SGHAT and CDR2 FQNNGV. This CDR3 is built from 16 residues. With V trimmed by 4 bases and J by 0 bases, 6 bases remained unmatched. The CDR3 loop reads CASSSGLAVSSYEQYF. CDR3 DNA sequence: TGTGCCAGCAGCTCAGGACTAGCGGTGAGCTCCTACGAGCAGTACTTC.

The sample holds one count of this clone. V and J are TRBV18 and TRBJ2-4; 10 nucleotides align to TRBD2. This CDR3 is built from 23 residues. Per the germline V gene, CDR1 is KGHSH and CDR2 is LQKENI. Trimming at V came to 3 bases and at J to 0 bases, leaving 23 bases not matched to a gene. CDR3: CASSPRNAQQSLAGVGAKNIQYF. The CDR3 region has the DNA TGTGCCAGCTCACCGAGGAACGCTCAGCAATCGCTAGCGGGAGTGGGAGCCAAAAACATTCAGTACTTC.